This T cell receptor (beta chain) was identified during a study of T cells in localized non-small cell lung cancer. Overall study results and limits: Adjacent uninvolved lung had the highest clonality, suggesting focused antigen responses. Without multi-region sequencing, intratumor heterogeneity could not be excluded. In adjacent lung appeared a median around 54 of the top 100 tumor clones. Elevated blood T cell density was associated with longer overall survival.

V lost 5 bases and J lost 5, with 18 bases in between. The CDR3 is made up of 15 amino acids. The germline V gene has CDR1 MNHNY and CDR2 SVGAGI (reference sequence). Sequencing used immunoSEQ multiplex PCR; TCRdb keeps in-frame clones, though not all of them. The sample lists about 59,000 clones, roughly 90% occurring once. Concerning this clone: Antigen unknown.

This sample comprised peripheral blood, obtained before any cancer treatment. The sequence came from a man between 40 and 70 years old with stage I squamous cell lung carcinoma. The gene calls are TRBV6-6 and TRBJ2-5; possible D gene TRBD2, 7 bases. CDR3 region: CASSKRTRGGETQYF. CDR3 bases: TGTGCCAGCAGTAAAAGGACTAGGGGGGGGGAGACCCAGTACTTC.